This T cell receptor beta chain is from a study of cytomegalovirus exposure and HLA in healthy donors. General observations from the study: Researchers left out some V segments, among them TRBV6-2 and TRBV6-3, as indistinguishable.

It was with 60 Vbeta and 13 Jbeta primers that the PCR ran. Clones were read by immunoSEQ multiplex PCR, and TCRdb kept only the in-frame ones, dropping some. Here the sample spans some 150,000 clones, around 78% being singletons. The CDR3 is 15 amino acids. The germline gives CDR1 MNHNY, CDR2 SVGAGI (reference sequence). With 0 bases removed from V and 4 bases from J, the gap between germline ends came to 10 bases. For this clone: Its target is not known.

Sequences were obtained from PBMCs. The chain combines TRBV6-6 with TRBJ1-5, with D unresolved. The source of this sequence is a man aged 40-49 years in good health and CMV-seronegative. CDR3 coding DNA: TGTGCCAGCAGTTACTCTGCGGGCCGAAATCAGCCCCAGCATTTT. Protein product: CASSYSAGRNQPQHF.